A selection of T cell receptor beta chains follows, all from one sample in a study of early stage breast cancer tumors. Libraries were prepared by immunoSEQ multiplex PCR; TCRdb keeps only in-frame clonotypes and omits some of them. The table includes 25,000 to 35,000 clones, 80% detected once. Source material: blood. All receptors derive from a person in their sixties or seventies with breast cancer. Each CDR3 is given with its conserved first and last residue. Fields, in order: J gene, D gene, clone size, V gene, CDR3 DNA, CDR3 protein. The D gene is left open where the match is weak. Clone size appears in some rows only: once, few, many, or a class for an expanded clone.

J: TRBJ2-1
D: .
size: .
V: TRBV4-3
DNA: TGCGCCAGCAGCCCAAGAGAGACATCTCTTGAGCAGTTCTTC
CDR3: CASSPRETSLEQFF

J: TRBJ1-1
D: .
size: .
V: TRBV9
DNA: TGTGCCAGCAGCGTGACAGGCACCGAAATTGAAGCTTTCTTT
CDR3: CASSVTGTEIEAFF

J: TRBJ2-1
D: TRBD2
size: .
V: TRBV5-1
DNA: TGCGCCAGCAGCCTCCGGACTAGCGGCAATGAGCAGTTCTTC
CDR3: CASSLRTSGNEQFF

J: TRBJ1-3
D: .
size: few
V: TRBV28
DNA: TGTGCCAGCAGAGGGGTTACTGGAAACACCATATATTTT
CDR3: CASRGVTGNTIYF

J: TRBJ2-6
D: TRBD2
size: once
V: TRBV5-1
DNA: TGCGCCAGCAGCCCCGGACTAGCGGTTAACTCTGGGGCCAACGTCCTGACTTTC
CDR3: CASSPGLAVNSGANVLTF

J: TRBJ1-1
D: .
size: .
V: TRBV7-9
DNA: TGTGCCAGCAGCTTAGATGAGGTAACTGAAGCTTTCTTT
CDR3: CASSLDEVTEAFF

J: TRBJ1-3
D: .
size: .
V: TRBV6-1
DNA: TGTGCCAGCAGTGAAACCTACCGAGCGGCTTCTGGAAACACCATATATTTT
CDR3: CASSETYRAASGNTIYF

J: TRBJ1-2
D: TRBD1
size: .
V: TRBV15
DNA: TGTGCCACCAGCAGGGCTACAGGGGGAGCTGGCTATGGCTACACCTTC
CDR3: CATSRATGGAGYGYTF

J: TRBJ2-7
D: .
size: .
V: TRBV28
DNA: TGTGCCGTTGAAAGAGGAGCCTACGAGCAGTACTTC
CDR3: CAVERGAYEQYF

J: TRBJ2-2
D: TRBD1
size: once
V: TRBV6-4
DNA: TGTGCCAGCAGCCGATCCGGGACAGGGGCGAACACCGGGGAGCTGTTTTTT
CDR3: CASSRSGTGANTGELFF

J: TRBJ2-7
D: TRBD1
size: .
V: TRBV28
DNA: TGTGCCAGCAGTACATCCGGGACAGGAGGCTACGAGCAGTACTTC
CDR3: CASSTSGTGGYEQYF

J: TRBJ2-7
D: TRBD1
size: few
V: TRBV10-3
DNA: TGTGCCATCAGTGAGGCCGGGACAGTCACCTACGAGCAGTACTTC
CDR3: CAISEAGTVTYEQYF

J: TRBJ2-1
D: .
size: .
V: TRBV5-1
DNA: TGCGCCAGCAGCTTGGGAGTCCTCTACAATGAGCAGTTCTTC
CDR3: CASSLGVLYNEQFF

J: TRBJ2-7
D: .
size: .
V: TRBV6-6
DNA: TGTGCCAGCAGTTCACCAGGCTCCTACGAGCAGTACTTC
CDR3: CASSSPGSYEQYF

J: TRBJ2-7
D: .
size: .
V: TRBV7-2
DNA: TGTGCCAGCAGCTTAGGACATTGGGAGCAGTACTTC
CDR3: CASSLGHWEQYF

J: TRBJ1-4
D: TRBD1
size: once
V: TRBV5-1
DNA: TGCGCCAGCAGCTTCCAGGGGGCGTCCGGTCCTCTTGTTAATGAAAAACTGTTTTTT
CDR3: CASSFQGASGPLVNEKLFF

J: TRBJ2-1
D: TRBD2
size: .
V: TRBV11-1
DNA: TGTGCCAGCAGCTTAGGTGTGGTGACTAGCGGATACAATGAGCAGTTCTTC
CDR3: CASSLGVVTSGYNEQFF

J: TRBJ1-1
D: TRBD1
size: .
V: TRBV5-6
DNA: TGTGCCAGCAGCTTCTCTCCACAGGGGGGCACTGAAGCTTTCTTT
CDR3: CASSFSPQGGTEAFF

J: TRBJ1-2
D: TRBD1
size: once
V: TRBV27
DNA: TGTGCCAGCAGTGTCCAGACAGGGGCCGGCTACACCTTC
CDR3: CASSVQTGAGYTF

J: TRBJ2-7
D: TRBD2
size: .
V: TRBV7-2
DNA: TGTGCCAGCAGCTTGCCTGGACTAGCGGTTGGGGGCGAGCAGTACTTC
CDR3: CASSLPGLAVGGEQYF

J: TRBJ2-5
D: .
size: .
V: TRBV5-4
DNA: TGTGCCAGCAGCTTGGCGAGGAACCAAGAGACCCAGTACTTC
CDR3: CASSLARNQETQYF

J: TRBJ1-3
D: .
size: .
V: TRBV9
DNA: TGTGCCAGCAGCGCTACGGCGGGGGCTGGGGGAAACACCATATATTTT
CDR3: CASSATAGAGGNTIYF

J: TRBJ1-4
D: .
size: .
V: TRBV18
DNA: TGTGCCAGCTCTCCAGCAGGGACAACTAATGAAAAACTGTTTTTT
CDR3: CASSPAGTTNEKLFF

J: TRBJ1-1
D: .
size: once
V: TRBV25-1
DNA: TGTGCCAGCAGTGAAAGAACAGCCTTTGGCACTGAAGCTTTCTTT
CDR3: CASSERTAFGTEAFF

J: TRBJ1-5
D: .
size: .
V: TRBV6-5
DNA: TGTGCCAGCGGGGCGGGGATTAATCAGCCCCAGCATTTT
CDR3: CASGAGINQPQHF

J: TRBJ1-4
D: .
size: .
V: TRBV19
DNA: TGTGCCAGTAGTATCCCCTACCGAGGGAATGAAAAACTGTTTTTT
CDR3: CASSIPYRGNEKLFF

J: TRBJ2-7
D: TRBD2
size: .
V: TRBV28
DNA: TGTGCCAGCAGTTCTCTTCCTGGGACTAGCGGGGGCGAGCAGTACTTC
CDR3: CASSSLPGTSGGEQYF

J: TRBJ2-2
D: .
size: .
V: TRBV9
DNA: TGTGCCAGCAGCGTAGCTGCCTCCAGGGGCATCGGCGGGGAGCTGTTTTTT
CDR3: CASSVAASRGIGGELFF

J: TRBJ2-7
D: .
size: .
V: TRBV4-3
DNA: TGCGCCAGCAGCCAAGAGGGGAGGAGGTCCTACGAGCAGTACTTC
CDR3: CASSQEGRRSYEQYF

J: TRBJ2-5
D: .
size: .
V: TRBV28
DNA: TGTGCCAGCAGTTTACGACGGCAGGGGCAAGAGACCCAGTACTTC
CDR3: CASSLRRQGQETQYF

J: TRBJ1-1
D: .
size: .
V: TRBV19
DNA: TGTGCCAGTAGTATCGAACCTATGAACACTGAAGCTTTCTTT
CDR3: CASSIEPMNTEAFF

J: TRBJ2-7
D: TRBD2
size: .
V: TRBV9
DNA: TGTGCCAGCAGCGTAGCGGGGACTACATACGAGCAGTACTTC
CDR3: CASSVAGTTYEQYF

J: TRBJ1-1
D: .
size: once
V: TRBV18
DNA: TGTGCCAGCTCACCACTTATGAACACTGAAGCTTTCTTT
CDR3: CASSPLMNTEAFF

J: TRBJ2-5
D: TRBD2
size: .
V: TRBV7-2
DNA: TGTGCCAGCAGCCGTGGAAGCGGGAGACAAGAGACCCAGTACTTC
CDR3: CASSRGSGRQETQYF

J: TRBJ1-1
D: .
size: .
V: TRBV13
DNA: TGTGCCAGCAGCTTAAGGTCGGGGATCGCTGAAGCTTTCTTT
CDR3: CASSLRSGIAEAFF

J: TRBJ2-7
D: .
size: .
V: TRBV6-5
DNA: TGTGCCAGCTTTGCGGGGGCGGGCCACGAGCAGTACTTC
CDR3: CASFAGAGHEQYF

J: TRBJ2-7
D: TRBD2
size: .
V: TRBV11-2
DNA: TGTGCCAGCAGCCTTACTAGCGGGAGGGTCGAGCAGTACTTC
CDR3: CASSLTSGRVEQYF

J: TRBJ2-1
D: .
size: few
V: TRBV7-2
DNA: TGTGCCAGCAGCACCCGACAGATCCTTTACAATGAGCAGTTCTTC
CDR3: CASSTRQILYNEQFF

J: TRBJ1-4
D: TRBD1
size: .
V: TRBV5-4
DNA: TGTGCCAGCAGCCGCAAGACAGGGTCGGGTAATGAAAAACTGTTTTTT
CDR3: CASSRKTGSGNEKLFF

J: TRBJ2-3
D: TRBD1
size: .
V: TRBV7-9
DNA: TGTGCCGGGAGGACAGGGGTGTCCGGGGATACGCAGTATTTT
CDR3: CAGRTGVSGDTQYF

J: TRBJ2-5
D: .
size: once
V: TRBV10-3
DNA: TGTGCCATCAAAGGACCGGGGGAGACCCAGTACTTC
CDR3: CAIKGPGETQYF

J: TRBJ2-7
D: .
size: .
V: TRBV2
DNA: TGTGCCAGCAGTGAGGCCCTTGAGCAGTACTTC
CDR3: CASSEALEQYF

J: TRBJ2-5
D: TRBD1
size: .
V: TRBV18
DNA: TGTGCCAGCTCACCACAGGGGGCGGCTGGAGAGACCCAGTACTTC
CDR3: CASSPQGAAGETQYF

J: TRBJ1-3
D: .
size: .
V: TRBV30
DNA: TGTGCCTGGAGTCGGGGGAGACTCTCTGGAAACACCATATATTTT
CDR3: CAWSRGRLSGNTIYF

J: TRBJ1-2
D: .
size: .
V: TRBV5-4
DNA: TGTGCCAGCAGCTTGGTGGCAGGGGTCTATGGCTACACCTTC
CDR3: CASSLVAGVYGYTF

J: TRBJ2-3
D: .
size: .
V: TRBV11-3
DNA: TGTGCCAGCAGCTTAAGGGGCCCTAGCACAGATACGCAGTATTTT
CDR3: CASSLRGPSTDTQYF

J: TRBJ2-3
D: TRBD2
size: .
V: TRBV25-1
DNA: TGTGCCAGCAGTGAATTCGGGGGGAGCAGCGATACGCAGTATTTT
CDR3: CASSEFGGSSDTQYF